In its sample, the clone carrying this T cell receptor (beta chain) was seen a few times. What it binds is unknown. This record comes from a study of siplizumab effects on memory and regulatory T cells. Assay used: immunoSEQ multiplex PCR; TCRdb lists only in-frame clones, some missing. The table lists 75,000 to 100,000 clones, just under 95% of them singletons. Study observations and caveats: The apparent diversity of naive T cells exceeded that of memory cells, and naive T cells seemed to make a major contribution to the alloresponse. No assignable naive or memory phenotype existed for roughly 80-97% of proliferating CD4+ or CD8+ clones. Mappable CD4+ clones that were alloreactive averaged about 69% Treg-derived with siplizumab versus approximately 27% in controls.

The TCR originated in a human donor in good health. The specimen sequenced was non-Treg CD4+ T cells sorted from blood.

CDR3 region: CASSPGQNNEQFF. DNA of the CDR3: TGTGCCAGCTCACCTGGTCAAAACAATGAGCAGTTCTTC. J is TRBJ2-1 and V is TRBV18, with D uncertain. The germline CDR1 and CDR2 sequences are KGHSH and LQKENI. V dropped 3 bases and J dropped 5 bases, with 8 bases sitting between them. CDR3 length equals 13 residues.